Following are 5 T cell receptor beta chains from one sample sequenced in a study of cytomegalovirus exposure and HLA in healthy donors (dated by TCRdb to about 2017). The library was generated by the immunoSEQ multiplex PCR assay. The multiplex PCR relied on a mix of 60 forward primers for TCR Vbeta segments and 13 reverse primers for TCR Jbeta segments. The immuneACCESS repertoire file appears here via TCRdb, limited to in-frame rearrangements. These files lack a portion of the clones; in checked studies, under half of the deficit traces to unresolved V genes, and the cause of the others is not known. In all, the sample holds some 69,000 clones, and under 85% of those were seen once. The top ten clones comprise under 3% of the sample. Sequencing used PBMCs. These receptors all come from a woman aged 25-40 years in good health and CMV-seronegative.

This clone occurred a few times. The rearrangement uses TRBV6-6 and TRBJ1-1; TRBD1 matches 7 bases. This CDR3 has 12 residues. Germline CDR1 reads MNHNY; CDR2 reads SVGAGI (reference sequence). Trimming cost V 5 bases and J 7 bases; bases outside gene matches: 4. CDR3 DNA sequence: TGTGCCAGCAGTAACAGGGGCGGTGAAGCTTTCTTT. This encodes CASSNRGGEAFF.

This clone was recorded once. This chain links TRBV11-2 with TRBJ2-1, with 8 bases aligning to TRBD2. V lost 2 bases and J lost 8; bases outside the gene matches: 11. The CDR3 covers 16 residues. Germline V gives CDR1 SGHAT, CDR2 FQNNGV. The CDR3, as DNA: TGTGCCAGCAGCTTAAAACGGGGGGGGGTATACGATGAGCAGTTCTTC. Amino acid sequence: CASSLKRGGVYDEQFF. Variable domain in full (rest from reference TRBV11-2 and TRBJ2-1): EAGVAQSPRYKIIEKRQSVAFWCNPISGHATLYWYQQILGQGPKLLIQFQNNGVVDDSQLPKDRFSAERLKGVDSTLKIQPAKLEDSAVYLCASSLKRGGVYDEQFFGPGTRLTVL.

The chain recombines TRBV2 with TRBJ2-3; 7 bases line up with TRBD1. The J segment lost 4 bases and the V segment lost 7 bases, leaving 17 bases of the junction unmatched. Germline CDR1 is SNHLY and CDR2 is FYNNEI. The CDR3 length is 17 residues. This chain's CDR3 is CASIGSGQIIYADTQYF. The CDR3 DNA sequence: TGTGCCAGCATTGGTTCGGGACAGATAATCTACGCAGATACGCAGTATTTT.

The chain links TRBV19 to TRBJ1-2; D perhaps matches TRBD1 (5 bases). Germline V gene data show CDR1 as LNHDA and CDR2 as SQIVND (reference sequence). Trimming took off 1 base at V and 3 bases at J, with 18 bases between the two ends. The CDR3 is 17 amino acids. CDR3 residues: CASSIVFDRAVYYGYTF. The DNA of the CDR3 is TGTGCCAGTAGTATAGTTTTTGACAGAGCCGTATACTATGGCTACACCTTC.

This chain links TRBV5-1 with TRBJ2-1; no clear D. CDR1 and CDR2 from the germline V gene are SGHRS and YFSETQ. Trimming stripped 7 bases from V and 5 bases from J, with 4 bases between. The CDR3 loop spans 10 amino acids. The CDR3: CASGHNEQFF. DNA for the CDR3: TGCGCCAGCGGCCACAATGAGCAGTTCTTC.